Shown below are 7 T cell receptor beta chains from a single sample sequenced in a study of Graves' ophthalmopathy and Graves' hyperthyroidism. Amplified material comprised TCR beta CDR3 regions derived from RNA transcripts. An initial RT-PCR round employing HTBI primers preceded a second-round multiplex PCR. TCRdb re-called the multiplex PCR reads with MiXCR, one entry per CDR3 protein. This table holds about 1.1 million distinct CDR3 sequences, 35% to 45% found once. Material: peripheral blood or thyroid tissue (not recorded which). These TCRs come from an adult man with Graves' hyperthyroidism.

This clonotype was detected many times. The V gene is TRBV10-3, the J gene TRBJ1-2, with TRBD1 matching over 11 bases. V was pared by 5 bases and J by 7 bases, with 6 bases of the junction left unmatched. Germline CDR1 is ENHRY and CDR2 is SYGVKD. This CDR3 is built from 14 residues. The CDR3 is CAISTGQGAPGYTF. CDR3 nucleotide sequence: TGTGCCATCAGTACAGGACAGGGGGCGCCTGGCTACACCTTC.

The gene calls are TRBV18 and TRBJ1-2, with TRBD1 identical over 7 bases. J was trimmed by 3 bases and V by 4 bases; bases with no gene match: 5. Germline lookup yields CDR1 KGHSH and CDR2 LQKENI. The CDR3 has 14 amino acids. The CDR3 nucleotides read TGTGCCAGCTCACGTCGGGACAGTGACTATGGCTACACCTTC. This codes for CASSRRDSDYGYTF.

This clonotype showed up just once. The chain is built from TRBV7-8 and TRBJ1-5, with D possibly being TRBD1 (6 bases). The germline CDR1 and CDR2 sequences are SGHVS and FQNEAQ. CDR3 length equals 16 residues. Trimming cost V 2 bases and J 4 bases, with 15 bases left between them. The CDR3 DNA follows: TGTGCCAGCAGCTTATTGGGGGGGCTGGGAAATCAGCCCCAGCATTTT. This gives the protein CASSLLGGLGNQPQHF.

This clonotype was counted between two and nine times. CDR3 DNA: TGTGCCAGCAGCTTCGTACCAGGGCTAAGCATGAACACTGAAGCTTTCTTT. Translating gives CASSFVPGLSMNTEAFF. The chain carries TRBV7-9 and TRBJ1-1; possible D gene TRBD1, 5 bases. The ends were cut back, 3 bases at V and 0 bases at J, with 17 bases in the middle. This CDR3 spans 17 amino acids. Germline V CDR1 and CDR2: SEHNR, FQNEAQ (reference sequence).

This chain uses TRBV5-1 with TRBJ1-1; D may be TRBD1 (6 bases). The germline gives CDR1 SGHRS, CDR2 YFSETQ. This CDR3 is built from 12 residues. Trimming took 3 bases from V and 11 from J, leaving 14 bases between them. CDR3 sequence: CASSSGPQGAFF. In DNA form, the CDR3 reads TGCGCCAGCAGCTCGGGCCCCCAGGGGGCTTTCTTT.

This clonotype was detected many times. DNA for the CDR3: TGTGCCAGTAGTTTTACCGGGACTAGCGGAACCTACGAGCAGTACTTC. Translating gives CASSFTGTSGTYEQYF. V is TRBV19 and J is TRBJ2-7, with 11 bases that match TRBD2. V shed 5 bases, J shed 2 bases, and the junction held 8 bases outside the gene matches. The germline CDR1 and CDR2 sequences are LNHDA and SQIVND (reference sequence). The CDR3 is 16 amino acids.

On this clonotype: A much larger clonotype is one base distant, so this may be a read error. The chain links TRBV2 to TRBJ1-2; TRBD1 aligns across 8 bases. Per germline, CDR1 SNHLY and CDR2 FYNNEI. The CDR3 has 17 residues. The chain's CDR3 is CAGSTYPEQGENYGYTF. The CDR3 DNA follows: TGTGCCGGCAGCACCTACCCCGAACAGGGGGAGAACTATGGCTACACCTTC.